This T cell receptor beta chain was documented in a study of T cells in Graves' hyperthyroidism and ophthalmopathy (dated by TCRdb to the late 2010s). Regarding the complete study: Peripheral blood was sampled at the time of initial diagnosis, prior to any treatment. The paper describes TCR Vbeta CDR3 sequencing of about 140 peripheral blood samples, made up of some 42 ophthalmopathy patients, approximately 73 hyperthyroidism patients and roughly 17 progressor patients. Prospective prediction of ophthalmopathy was tested in an independent validation cohort consisting of roughly 20 hyperthyroidism patients and 15 or so patients who later progressed to ophthalmopathy. Once sampling was done, hyperthyroidism patients were given methimazole at a starting dose of 30 mg daily, whereas ophthalmopathy patients were given high-dose intravenous methylprednisolone. The 100 discovery patients were divided at random into training and test sets in a 7:3 ratio. In addition, the study compared T-cell repertoires in thyroid tissue and in blood from roughly six Graves' hyperthyroidism patients. A discovery cohort of about 96 patients, roughly 45 with Graves' ophthalmopathy and 55 to 60 with stable Graves' hyperthyroidism, was used to find distinguishing TCR V-J signatures.

Ophthalmopathy patients had moderately to severely active disease, Clinical Activity Score of at least 3, NOSPECS grade of at least 4, and duration under 3 months. Exclusion was applied to patients with uncontrolled infections, other autoimmune diseases, pregnancy or lactation. Clinical symptoms, serum thyroxine and TRAb, thyroid ultrasound, and orbital computed tomography formed the basis for the diagnoses. Ficoll-Paque density gradient centrifugation was used to isolate PBMCs from under 11 ml of fresh peripheral blood. Total RNA was extracted with Trizol reagent, and quality was checked on an Agilent 2100 Bioanalyzer. Only a few counts were recorded for this clonotype. Its antigen is not yet known. No base quality values were provided; no much bigger clone lies one nucleotide off. TCR beta CDR3 regions were amplified from RNA transcripts. A first-round RT-PCR of the TCR CDR3 used the HTBI primer set with the Qiagen OneStep RT-PCR kit. Libraries were constructed in a second round of multiplex PCR, after which size selection and purification were performed. Paired-end sequencing of the libraries was performed with 100 bp reads on an Illumina HiSeq2000. Per the source publication's procedure: Raw data were processed with SOAPnuke, discarding reads with adapters, uncalled bases, mean Phred below 15, or no exact constant-primer or identifier match. COPE v1.2.5 was used to merge high-quality paired reads, and clonotypes were defined as unique nucleotide sequences. MiTCR v1.1 was used to align clonotypes to the IMGT TRBV, TRBD and TRBJ reference segments. Analysis was restricted to V-J combinations with a frequency above 0.0001, which covered 99% to 99.2% of repertoires. The TCS score was defined as F50 (clonal expansion) divided by E x V (chaos), with BLOSUM62-based TCRdist calculated between CDR3 peptides within each V-J. Welch's t-statistics and random forest reduced several hundred V-J features to roughly 13, which were used in a naive Bayes classifier (R e1071). TCRdb handled the public reads itself, with Q25 trimming in fastp and clone calling in MiXCR, and kept productive beta chains. Rows matching on CDR3 protein sequence are summarized as one entry with the most common DNA and genes. These V and J calls derive from TCRdb rather than the authors' analysis. The sample contains some 320,000 distinct CDR3 sequences, roughly an eighth of them found a single time. 34% of the sample goes to the ten largest clones.

General findings and caveats noted by the study authors: In validation, progression to ophthalmopathy was predicted by the model with nearly 71% sensitivity and roughly 76% specificity, a median of approximately 6.5 months before onset. A model built on a 13 V-J signature distinguished ophthalmopathy from stable hyperthyroidism, reaching approximately 89% sensitivity and around 82% specificity in cross-validation and 80%/75% in testing. Sample size was not statistically predetermined, and blinding of investigators to group allocation was not performed. Most expanded thyroid clonotypes (frequency above 0.001) were also detected in blood, suggesting blood repertoires may reflect thyroid immune responses.

Deletion took 4 bases off V and 1 base off J, with a span of 14 bases between the germline ends. There are 15 amino acids in the CDR3, from cysteine to phenylalanine inclusive. Only the CDR3 part of the read is kept: 45 bases, read in frame from the first base. The rearranged segments are TRBV12-3 or TRBV12-4 and TRBJ2-7; the D gene cannot be named for sure. Sequencing was carried out using blood. This TCR was recovered from a woman aged 40 to 50 with Graves' ophthalmopathy. The CDR3 in this case is CASSSAPVDSYEQYF. The DNA sequence is given as TGTGCCAGCAGTTCCGCCCCGGTAGATTCCTACGAGCAGTACTTC.